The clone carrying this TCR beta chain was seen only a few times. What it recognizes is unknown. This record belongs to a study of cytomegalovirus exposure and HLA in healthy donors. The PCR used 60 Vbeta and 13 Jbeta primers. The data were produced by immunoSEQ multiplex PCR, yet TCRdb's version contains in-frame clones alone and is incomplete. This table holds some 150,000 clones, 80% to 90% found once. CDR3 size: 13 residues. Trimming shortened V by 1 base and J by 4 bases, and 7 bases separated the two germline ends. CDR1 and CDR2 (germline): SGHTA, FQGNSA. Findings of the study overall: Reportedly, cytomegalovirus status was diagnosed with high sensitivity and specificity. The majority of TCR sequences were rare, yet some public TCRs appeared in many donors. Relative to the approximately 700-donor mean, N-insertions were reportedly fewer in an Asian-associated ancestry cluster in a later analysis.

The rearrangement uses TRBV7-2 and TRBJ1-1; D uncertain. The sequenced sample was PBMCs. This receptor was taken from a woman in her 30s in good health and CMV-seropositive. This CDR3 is CASSLDGSTEAFF. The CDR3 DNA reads TGTGCCAGCAGCTTAGATGGGAGCACTGAAGCTTTCTTT.